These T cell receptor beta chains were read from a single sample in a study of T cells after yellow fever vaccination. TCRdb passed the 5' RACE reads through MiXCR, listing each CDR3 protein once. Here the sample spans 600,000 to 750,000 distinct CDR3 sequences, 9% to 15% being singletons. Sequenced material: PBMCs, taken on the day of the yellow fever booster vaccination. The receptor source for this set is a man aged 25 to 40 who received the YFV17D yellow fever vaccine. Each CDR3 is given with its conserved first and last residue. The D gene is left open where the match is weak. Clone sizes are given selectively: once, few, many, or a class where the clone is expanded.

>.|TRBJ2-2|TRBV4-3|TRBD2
CASSQDYVRVASGRGRELFF
TGCGCCAGCAGCCAAGATTATGTGCGAGTGGCTAGCGGGAGAGGGCGGGAGCTGTTTTTT
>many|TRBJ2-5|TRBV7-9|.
CASSPIETQYF
TGTGCCAGCAGCCCTATCGAGACCCAGTACTTC
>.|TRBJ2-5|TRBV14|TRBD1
CASSRRQGAETLYF
TGTGCCAGCAGCCGACGACAGGGGGCAGAGACCCTGTACTTC
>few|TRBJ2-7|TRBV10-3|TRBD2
CAISESLRELIHEQYF
TGTGCCATCAGTGAGTCCCTGCGGGAGCTCATCCACGAGCAGTACTTC
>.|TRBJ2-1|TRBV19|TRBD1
CASSIRTGIEQFF
TGTGCCAGTAGTATCCGGACAGGGATTGAGCAGTTCTTC
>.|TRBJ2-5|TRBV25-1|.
CASSDARVGETQYF
TGTGCCAGCAGTGACGCCAGAGTTGGAGAGACCCAGTACTTC
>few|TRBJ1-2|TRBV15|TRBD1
CATSRRQGGGYGYTF
TGTGCCACCAGCAGACGACAGGGGGGAGGCTATGGCTACACCTTC
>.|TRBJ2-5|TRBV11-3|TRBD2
CASSLTSGTSGLETQYF
TGTGCCAGCAGCCTTACTAGCGGGACGTCCGGGCTGGAGACCCAGTACTTC
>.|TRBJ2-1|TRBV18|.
CASSPLGQGLGLASYNEQFF
TGTGCCAGCTCACCACTTGGACAGGGGTTAGGACTAGCGTCCTACAATGAGCAGTTCTTC
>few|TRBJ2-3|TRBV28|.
CASSGSGVGTDTQYF
TGTGCCAGCAGCGGATCAGGGGTGGGCACAGATACGCAGTATTTT
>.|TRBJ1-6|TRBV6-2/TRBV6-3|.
CASSPLGTDNSPLHF
TGTGCCAGCAGTCCCCTCGGGACGGATAATTCACCCCTCCACTTT
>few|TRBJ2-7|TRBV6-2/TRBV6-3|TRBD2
CASSRSGIGEQYF
TGTGCCAGCAGTCGTAGCGGGATCGGCGAGCAGTACTTC
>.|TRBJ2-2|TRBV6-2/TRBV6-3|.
CASSYPGGVGELFF
TGTGCCAGCAGTTACCCGGGGGGCGTGGGGGAGCTGTTTTTT
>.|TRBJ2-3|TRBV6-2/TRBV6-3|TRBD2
CASSYWSGRTDTQYF
TGTGCCAGCAGTTACTGGAGCGGGAGGACAGATACGCAGTATTTT
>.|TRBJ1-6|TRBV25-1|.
CASKSTGNSPLHF
TGTGCCAGCAAGAGTACGGGGAATTCACCCCTCCACTTT
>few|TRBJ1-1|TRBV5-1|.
CASSLEGGQAAFF
TGCGCCAGCAGCTTGGAGGGGGGACAAGCAGCTTTCTTT
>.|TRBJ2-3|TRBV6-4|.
CASGCLGGPKTDTQYF
TGTGCCAGCGGGTGCCTTGGGGGACCTAAAACAGATACGCAGTATTTT
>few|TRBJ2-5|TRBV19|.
CASSIGQGLETQYF
TGTGCCAGTAGTATTGGGCAGGGGCTAGAGACCCAGTACTTC
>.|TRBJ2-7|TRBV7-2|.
CASSLEVEAYEQYF
TGTGCCAGCAGCTTAGAAGTCGAAGCCTACGAGCAGTACTTC
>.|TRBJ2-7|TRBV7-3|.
CASSREGGGPSSYEQYF
TGTGCCAGCAGCCGAGAAGGGGGGGGGCCTAGCTCCTATGAGCAGTACTTC
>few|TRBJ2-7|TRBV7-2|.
CASSLGPEIYEQYF
TGTGCCAGCAGCTTAGGACCAGAGATCTACGAGCAGTACTTC
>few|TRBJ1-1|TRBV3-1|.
CASSQFPGLSEGGTEAFF
TGTGCCAGCAGCCAATTCCCGGGACTCTCGGAAGGTGGCACTGAAGCTTTCTTT
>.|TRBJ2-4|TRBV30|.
CAWNRDPVNIQYF
TGTGCCTGGAACAGAGACCCGGTAAACATTCAGTACTTC
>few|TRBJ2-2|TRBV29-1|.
CSVEPGTQNTGELFF
TGCAGCGTTGAACCCGGGACCCAGAACACCGGGGAGCTGTTTTTT
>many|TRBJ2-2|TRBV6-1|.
CASNPTGLRDTGELFF
TGTGCCAGCAACCCGACAGGCCTCAGGGACACCGGGGAGCTGTTTTTT
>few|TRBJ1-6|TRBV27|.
CASSFLGSSPLHF
TGTGCCAGCAGTTTTTTGGGGTCGTCACCCCTCCACTTT
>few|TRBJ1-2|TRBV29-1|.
CSAGGQRLDTF
TGCAGCGCGGGGGGGCAGAGGTTAGACACCTTC
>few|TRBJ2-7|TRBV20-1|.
CSARDRRQGPYEQYF
TGCAGTGCTAGAGATCGCCGGCAGGGCCCCTACGAGCAGTACTTC
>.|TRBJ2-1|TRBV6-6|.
CASSNIYNEQFF
TGTGCCAGCAGTAATATTTACAATGAGCAGTTCTTC
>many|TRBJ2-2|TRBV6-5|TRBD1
CASSPPRRTGTRELFF
TGTGCCAGCAGCCCACCTCGCCGGACAGGGACACGGGAGCTGTTTTTT
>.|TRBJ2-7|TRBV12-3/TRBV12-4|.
CASSLRNPYEQYF
TGTGCCAGCAGTTTACGCAACCCCTACGAGCAGTACTTC
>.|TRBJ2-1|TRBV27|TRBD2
CASSPQLAGGGEQFF
TGTGCCAGCAGCCCTCAGCTAGCGGGAGGAGGTGAGCAGTTCTTC
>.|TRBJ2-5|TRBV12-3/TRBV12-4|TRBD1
CASAARTGGQQETQYF
TGTGCCAGCGCTGCCCGGACAGGTGGACAACAGGAGACCCAGTACTTC
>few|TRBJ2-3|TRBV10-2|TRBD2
CASSDPTISGVTDTQYF
TGCGCCAGCAGTGACCCGACAATTAGCGGGGTCACAGATACGCAGTATTTT
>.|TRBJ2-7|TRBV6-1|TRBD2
CASRSTSGVSYEQYF
TGTGCCAGCAGGTCCACTAGCGGAGTATCCTACGAGCAGTACTTC
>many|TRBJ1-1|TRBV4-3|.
CASSQGWDTEAFF
TGCGCCAGCAGCCAGGGATGGGATACTGAAGCTTTCTTT
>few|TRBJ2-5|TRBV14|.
CASSPFTGGETQYF
TGTGCCAGCAGCCCCTTTACTGGTGGGGAGACCCAGTACTTC